The clone carrying this TCR beta chain was counted only a few times. Its target is not known. Caucasian individuals from Russia who were healthy and aged roughly 6 to 100 acted as donors. The data derive from a study of blood T cells in healthy people across ages. At the level of the study: Template switching recovered approximately one barcoded beta molecule for every two T cells. The study's findings and limits: A strong correlation was found between TCR beta diversity and the percentage of naive T cells.

This CDR3 comprises 17 residues. Trimming stripped 2 bases from V and 1 base from J, with 20 bases between. The germline gives CDR1 DFQATT, CDR2 SNEGSKA (reference sequence). Alongside a J-beta primer mix, a sample-barcoded 5' primer served in a second PCR lasting 7 to 11 cycles. Sequencing yielded, for each sample, at least 2.5 million paired-end reads carrying CDR3. From the 5' RACE reads, TCRdb called clonotypes with MiXCR, one entry per CDR3 protein. The data show some 900,000 distinct CDR3 sequences, about 48% seen once. The source is a man aged 25-40 years in good health. The rearrangement joins TRBV20-1 to TRBJ2-5; weak D call: TRBD2 (7 bases). Sequences were obtained from blood. The CDR3 coding sequence is TGCAGTGCTAGAAAGGGGGGGGGTCGGGCCACCCAAGAGACCCAGTACTTC. Translating it yields CSARKGGGRATQETQYF.